Presented here are 30 T cell receptor beta chains from one specimen sequenced in a study of Ad26.COV2.S vaccination and SARS-CoV-2 variants. Regarding treatment: roughly 18 received Ad26.COV2.S at low or high dose, single or two shots; several received placebo; per-sample allocation not given. Following the first vaccine or placebo injection, samples were taken on day 63. Clones were sequenced by immunoSEQ multiplex PCR, and TCRdb holds only the in-frame ones, with some missing. The table has more than 300,000 clones, around 84% seen once; the top ten hold 1.5% to 2.5%. The sequencing here drew on peripheral blood, taken in a trial of Ad26.COV2.S vaccine versus placebo. Receptors originate from a person between 18 and 65 years old who received the Ad26.COV2.S COVID-19 vaccine or a placebo.

This chain connects TRBV5-1 to TRBJ1-1; D is perhaps TRBD1 (6 bases). Trimming shortened V by 2 bases and J by 5 bases, and 10 bases separated the two germline ends. The CDR3 spans 13 residues. Per germline, CDR1 SGHRS and CDR2 YFSETQ. CDR3 coding DNA: TGCGCCAGCAGCTTTGGACAGTTGACTGAAGCTTTCTTT. Its translation is CASSFGQLTEAFF.

V usage is TRBV3-1 (or the pseudogene TRBV3-2) and J usage is TRBJ1-1, with D maybe TRBD1 (5 bases). CDR1 is LGHDT, CDR2 YNNKEL, per germline (reference sequence). Trimming pared 0 bases from V and 5 bases from J, leaving 16 bases between. The CDR3 is 16 residues long. The CDR3 DNA reads as TGTGCCAGCAGCCAAGAGGAGCAGGGAGTAGAAACTGAAGCTTTCTTT. This translates into CASSQEEQGVETEAFF.

The rearrangement links TRBV11-2 to TRBJ1-3; 7 bases line up with TRBD1. Germline CDR1 and CDR2: SGHAT and FQNNGV. CDR3 size: 15 residues. V shed 5 bases and J 7 bases; nucleotides not matched to a gene: 11. CDR3 in amino acids: CASSKARQGWNTIYF. The CDR3 DNA sequence: TGTGCCAGCAGCAAAGCCCGACAGGGATGGAACACCATATATTTT.

The chain is built from TRBV7-2 and TRBJ2-2; a possible D gene is TRBD2 (6 bases). The V end was cut by 2 bases, the J end by 4 bases, with 11 bases between. The CDR3 length is 15 residues. From germline, CDR1 is SGHTA and CDR2 FQGNSA. The CDR3, as DNA: TGTGCCAGCAGCTTATCAGCGGGCCTCACCGGGGAGCTGTTTTTT. Its translation: CASSLSAGLTGELFF.

CDR3 coding DNA: TGTGCCAGCAGCTTATACGTGGGGGACTACGAGCAGTACTTC. Residues: CASSLYVGDYEQYF. The J gene is TRBJ2-7, the V gene TRBV5-4; the D call may be TRBD1 or TRBD2 (5 bases each). With 2 bases removed from V and 3 bases from J, the gap between germline ends came to 12 bases. The CDR3 has 14 residues. Looked up from germline, CDR1 is SGHNT and CDR2 is YYREEE (reference sequence).

The V gene is TRBV18, the J gene TRBJ1-2; D gene ambiguous. The V gene's germline CDR1 is KGHSH and CDR2 LQKENI. This CDR3 spans 17 amino acids. Trimming shortened V by 5 bases and J by 4 bases, and 23 bases separated the two germline ends. CDR3 protein: CASSIVRTGDGLYGYTF. The CDR3, as DNA: TGTGCCAGCTCAATCGTAAGGACGGGCGATGGGCTCTATGGCTACACCTTC.

The chain links TRBV7-2 to TRBJ1-4; D is ambiguous. The CDR3 has 12 residues. Trimming removed 1 base from V and 8 bases from J, with 5 bases in between. Germline loops: CDR1 SGHTA, CDR2 FQGNSA. CDR3 loop: CASSLVGEKLFF. CDR3 nucleotide sequence: TGTGCCAGCAGCTTAGTGGGGGAAAAACTGTTTTTT. The whole variable domain, filled in from reference TRBV7-2 and TRBJ1-4, reads GAGVSQSPSNKVTEKGKDVELRCDPISGHTALYWYRQSLGQGLEFLIYFQGNSAPDKSGLPSDRFSAERTGGSVSTLTIQRTQQEDSAVYLCASSLVGEKLFFGSGTQLSVL.

V usage is TRBV10-2 and J usage is TRBJ2-1, with 8 positions matching TRBD1. The CDR3 loop spans 15 amino acids. V trimming: 6 bases; J trimming: 5 bases; junction bases outside the gene matches: 9. Germline V lookup: CDR1 WSHSY, CDR2 SAAADI. CDR3 in amino acids: CASRGPGQANNEQFF. The CDR3 region has the DNA TGCGCCAGCAGGGGGCCGGGACAGGCCAACAATGAGCAGTTCTTC.

This chain joins TRBV21-1 and TRBJ1-2; TRBD1, the D gene given by the table, was not confirmed from the DNA. TRBV21-1 is reported as a pseudogene. CDR3 length: 14 amino acids. CDR3: CASSKKGQGGASTF. For the CDR3, the DNA is TGTGCCAGCAGCAAAAAAGGACAGGGCGGAGCATCAACCTTC.

The J gene is TRBJ2-1, the V gene TRBV11-3; D is uncertain. CDR3 length: 13 residues. Germline CDR1 and CDR2: SGHNT and YENEEA. With 2 bases removed from V and 7 bases from J, the gap between germline ends came to 9 bases. The CDR3 coding sequence is TGTGCCAGCAGCTTATTTTTGGGGAATGAGCAGTTCTTC. It codes for CASSLFLGNEQFF.

The chain employs TRBV15 and TRBJ2-7; D is undetermined. The CDR3 loop spans 15 amino acids. Per germline, CDR1 LNHNV and CDR2 YYDKDF (reference sequence). Trimming cost V 4 bases and J 1 base, with 14 bases left between them. Here the CDR3 DNA reads TGTGCCACCAGCAAGCCTCGAGCGAATTCCTACGAGCAGTACTTC. Its translation: CATSKPRANSYEQYF.

The chain's CDR3 is CASSLARGGLAGASYNEQFF. The CDR3 DNA reads TGTGCCAGCAGCTTAGCGCGGGGTGGGCTAGCGGGGGCCTCCTACAATGAGCAGTTCTTC. The chain combines TRBV7-2 with TRBJ2-1, with 10 bases identical to TRBD2. Germline-derived CDR1 and CDR2 are SGHTA and FQGNSA. V lost 0 bases to trimming and J lost 0 bases; unmatched junction nucleotides: 11. The CDR3 spans 20 residues. Full variable domain (rest looked up from reference TRBV7-2 and TRBJ2-1): GAGVSQSPSNKVTEKGKDVELRCDPISGHTALYWYRQSLGQGLEFLIYFQGNSAPDKSGLPSDRFSAERTGGSVSTLTIQRTQQEDSAVYLCASSLARGGLAGASYNEQFFGPGTRLTVL.

V usage is TRBV3-1 (or the pseudogene TRBV3-2) and J usage is TRBJ2-3, with TRBD2 identical over 8 bases. This CDR3 is 14 amino acids long. Unmatched junction bases numbered 7, after V lost 5 bases and J lost 6 bases. Germline CDR1 reads LGHDT; CDR2 reads YNNKEL (reference sequence). CDR3 loop: CASSFGGASDTQYF. CDR3 sequence (DNA): TGTGCCAGCAGCTTCGGGGGGGCATCGGATACGCAGTATTTT.

The chain combines TRBV7-2 with TRBJ2-7; no reliable D call. The CDR3 covers 11 residues. V was clipped by 8 bases and J by 4 bases, with 9 bases between them. Germline V gene data show CDR1 as SGHTA and CDR2 as FQGNSA. The CDR3 DNA sequence: TGTGCCAGCTCCCCATCATACGAGCAGTACTTC. Translation gives CASSPSYEQYF.

The chain links TRBV19 to TRBJ1-1, with TRBD1 identical over 8 bases. The germline V gene has CDR1 LNHDA and CDR2 SQIVND (reference sequence). The CDR3 consists of 16 residues. Trimming at V came to 5 bases and at J to 5 bases, leaving 13 bases not matched to a gene. The CDR3 sequence is CASSPGRGLRSTEAFF. The CDR3 DNA reads as TGTGCCAGTAGTCCGGGCAGGGGGCTTCGAAGTACTGAAGCTTTCTTT.

The chain employs TRBV11-2 and TRBJ2-1; D tentatively reads TRBD1 or TRBD2 (5 bases each). Germline lookup yields CDR1 SGHAT and CDR2 FQNNGV. With 5 bases removed from V and 1 base from J, the gap between germline ends came to 15 bases. The CDR3 contains 16 residues. CDR3 region: CASSQTGTVSYNEQFF. CDR3 nucleotides: TGTGCCAGCAGCCAAACCGGGACCGTTTCCTACAATGAGCAGTTCTTC. Looking up the rest from reference TRBV11-2 and TRBJ2-1 gives the full variable domain: EAGVAQSPRYKIIEKRQSVAFWCNPISGHATLYWYQQILGQGPKLLIQFQNNGVVDDSQLPKDRFSAERLKGVDSTLKIQPAKLEDSAVYLCASSQTGTVSYNEQFFGPGTRLTVL.

V is TRBV7-9 and J is TRBJ2-7; 10 bases fit TRBD1. The ends lost 6 bases at V and 5 bases at J; junction bases unmatched: 7. CDR3 length: 14 residues. Germline V gives CDR1 SEHNR, CDR2 FQNEAQ (reference sequence). The CDR3 is CASSRDRGLDEQYF. The CDR3 nucleotides are TGTGCCAGCAGTCGAGACAGGGGGCTGGACGAGCAGTACTTC.

This clone was recorded a few times. The chain has TRBV7-3 and TRBJ1-5; D gene unclear. Trimming pared 6 bases from V and 1 base from J, leaving 13 bases between. The V gene's germline CDR1 is SGHTA and CDR2 FQGTGA. The CDR3 runs to 15 residues. CDR3 residues: CASSFSRGSNQPQHF. The CDR3, as DNA: TGTGCCAGCAGTTTCAGCCGAGGGAGCAATCAGCCCCAGCATTTT.

The CDR3 sequence is CASSAQGFQPQHF. CDR3 in DNA: TGTGCCAGCAGCGCCCAGGGATTTCAGCCCCAGCATTTT. V gene TRBV6-2 or TRBV6-3 combines with J gene TRBJ1-5; D is perhaps TRBD1 (5 bases). Trimming left V 6 bases short and J 6 bases short, with 12 bases between. CDR1 is MNHEY and CDR2 is SVGEGT in the germline V gene. The CDR3 extends over 13 amino acids.

The chain uses TRBV4-1 and TRBJ1-1; TRBD1 is a possible D gene (6 bases). V dropped 7 bases and J dropped 1 base, with 13 bases sitting between them. This CDR3 has 14 residues. Germline CDR1 MGHRA, CDR2 YSYEKL. CDR3 bases: TGCGCCAGCAACCTAGGGGGGGGGAACACTGAAGCTTTCTTT. Encoded protein: CASNLGGGNTEAFF.

The V gene is TRBV29-1, the J gene TRBJ2-5; TRBD1 is a possible D gene (5 bases). Per the germline V gene, CDR1 is SQVTM and CDR2 is ANQGSEA. Deletions cut 3 bases from V and 10 bases from J, with 15 bases between. This CDR3 spans 12 amino acids. The CDR3 DNA reads TGCAGCGTTGATAGGGGCGGAAGGGGCCAGTACTTC. Translated, it gives CSVDRGGRGQYF.

The CDR3 nucleotides read TGTGCCAGCAGTGATGCGTGGGGCAATCAGCCCCAGCATTTT. Encoded protein: CASSDAWGNQPQHF. The rearrangement joins TRBV6-1 to TRBJ1-5; D call uncertain. CDR3 size: 14 residues. CDR1 MNHNS and CDR2 SASEGT come from the germline V gene. V lost 3 bases and J 2 bases, leaving 8 bases between the germline ends.

There are a few counts of this clone. The V and J genes are TRBV9 and TRBJ1-2; perhaps TRBD1 as D (5 bases). Germline V gives CDR1 SGDLS, CDR2 YYNGEE. Trimming took off 0 bases at V and 4 bases at J, with 7 bases between the two ends. The CDR3 extends over 13 amino acids. In DNA, the CDR3 is TGTGCCAGCAGCGTAGGGGGGACCTATGGCTACACCTTC. Amino acid sequence: CASSVGGTYGYTF. The whole variable domain, remainder taken from reference TRBV9 and TRBJ1-2, is DSGVTQTPKHLITATGQRVTLRCSPRSGDLSVYWYQQSLDQGLQFLIQYYNGEERAKGNILERFSAQQFPDLHSELNLSSLELGDSALYFCASSVGGTYGYTFGSGTRLTVV.

J is TRBJ2-3 and V is TRBV5-6, with 8 bases fitting TRBD2. The CDR3 is made up of 16 amino acids. V dropped 4 bases and J dropped 5; count of bases not matched to a gene: 12. The germline V gene has CDR1 SGHDT and CDR2 YYEEEE. CDR3 nucleotides: TGTGCCAGCAGCAAGGGACTAGTCTCCGGTTTAGATACGCAGTATTTT. It specifies CASSKGLVSGLDTQYF.

V and J are TRBV25-1 and TRBJ2-3; D is uncertain. Germline V CDR1 and CDR2: MGHDK, SYGVNS. The CDR3 runs 14 residues. Trimming took 4 bases from V and 4 from J, leaving 12 bases between them. The CDR3 sequence: CASSALRDSDTQYF. The CDR3 DNA reads as TGTGCCAGCAGTGCCCTAAGAGACTCAGATACGCAGTATTTT.

The chain carries TRBV6-5 and TRBJ2-2; D unresolved. Germline V CDR1 and CDR2: MNHEY, SVGAGI. The CDR3 contains 13 residues. Trimming cost V 8 bases and J 7 bases, with 14 bases left between them. For the CDR3, the DNA is TGTGCCAGCTGGGATCCCGGCCTCGGGGAGCTGTTTTTT. It is translated as CASWDPGLGELFF.

This sequence joins TRBV6-1 and TRBJ2-5; 7 bases match TRBD2. Germline CDR1 MNHNS, CDR2 SASEGT. The CDR3 consists of 17 residues. V was clipped by 2 bases and J by 5 bases; unmatched bases: 14. The CDR3 DNA sequence: TGTGCCAGCAGTGAACCGCGGGGGTCGCGGGGCAAGGAGACCCAGTACTTC. Its translation is CASSEPRGSRGKETQYF.

The chain joins TRBV30 to TRBJ1-3; a possible D gene is TRBD1 (5 bases). V gave up 2 bases and J gave up 2 bases, with 13 bases separating them. This CDR3 is built from 15 residues. CDR1 GTSNPN and CDR2 SVGIG come from the germline V gene (reference sequence). The CDR3 here is CAWSPTWGAGNTIYF. The DNA of the CDR3 is TGTGCCTGGAGTCCAACATGGGGGGCTGGAAACACCATATATTTT.

This CDR3 reads CASSQGGIYTDTQYF. The CDR3 DNA is TGTGCCAGCAGCCAAGGTGGTATATACACAGATACGCAGTATTTT. The rearrangement links TRBV3-1 (or the pseudogene TRBV3-2) to TRBJ2-3; no clear D gene. V was shortened by 1 base and J by 2 bases, with 10 bases between the two germline ends. CDR3 size: 15 residues. CDR1 LGHDT and CDR2 YNNKEL come from the germline V gene (reference sequence).

The chain uses TRBV30 and TRBJ2-2; no clear D. The germline CDR1 and CDR2 sequences are GTSNPN and SVGIG (reference sequence). V was shortened by 5 bases and J by 7 bases, with 11 bases between the two germline ends. This CDR3 region has 12 residues. The CDR3 DNA follows: TGTGCCTGGCCCAGGTTGAGCGGGGAGCTGTTTTTT. The encoded protein is CAWPRLSGELFF.